The text below deals with one T cell receptor beta chain. The antigen is undetermined. These data are taken from a study of somatic mutations in cytotoxic T cells in rheumatoid arthritis. Findings and limits, study-wide: In rheumatoid arthritis patients, unlike healthy controls, CD8+ clonality rose with age. Within 8 of 65 patients, the single biggest CD8+ clone made up more than 20% of CD8+ cells. Significant differences in CD8+ T-cell clonality were not found between rheumatoid arthritis patients and healthy controls (age-matched).

This CDR3 has 15 residues. Germline V gene lookup returns CDR1 SEHNR and CDR2 FQNEAQ (reference sequence). Trimming took 3 bases from V and 2 from J, leaving 12 bases between them. Only in-frame clones appear in the TCRdb table, and some are missing; sequencing was by immunoSEQ multiplex PCR. The sample holds 13,000 or so clones; around 83% are singletons and the top ten take approximately 14%. With median age roughly 52 years (range roughly 21-80) and under 65% female, healthy controls came from blood donor buffy coats. This chain links TRBV7-9 with TRBJ2-3; D is undetermined. Sequencing used CD8+ T cells sorted from blood. The sequence came from a woman in her sixties or seventies in good health. CDR3 DNA sequence: TGTGCCAGCAGCTTCGCGGCCACCTCCACAGATACGCAGTATTTT. It yields the protein CASSFAATSTDTQYF.